This T cell receptor (beta chain) was sequenced for a study of immune cell composition in non-small cell lung cancer. Only in-frame clones appear in the TCRdb table, and some are missing; sequencing was by immunoSEQ multiplex PCR. The top ten clones hold 9% to 10% of a sample with more than 15,000 clones, over 70% of them seen once. The germline CDR1 and CDR2 sequences are MNHNY and SVGAGI (reference sequence). Trimming removed 7 bases from V and 1 base from J, with 8 bases in between. This CDR3 spans 13 amino acids. Normal lung was taken at the farthest possible site, at least 3 cm from tumour. These data were also filed under a second study, of CD4 T cells in lung cancer.

The receptor's source is a human donor with non-small cell lung cancer. This rearrangement joins TRBV6-6 to TRBJ1-5; perhaps TRBD1 as D (5 bases). Sequences were obtained from non-adjacent lung tissue. This CDR3 is CASMAGSNQPQHF. CDR3 nucleotide sequence: TGTGCCAGCATGGCAGGGAGCAATCAGCCCCAGCATTTT.